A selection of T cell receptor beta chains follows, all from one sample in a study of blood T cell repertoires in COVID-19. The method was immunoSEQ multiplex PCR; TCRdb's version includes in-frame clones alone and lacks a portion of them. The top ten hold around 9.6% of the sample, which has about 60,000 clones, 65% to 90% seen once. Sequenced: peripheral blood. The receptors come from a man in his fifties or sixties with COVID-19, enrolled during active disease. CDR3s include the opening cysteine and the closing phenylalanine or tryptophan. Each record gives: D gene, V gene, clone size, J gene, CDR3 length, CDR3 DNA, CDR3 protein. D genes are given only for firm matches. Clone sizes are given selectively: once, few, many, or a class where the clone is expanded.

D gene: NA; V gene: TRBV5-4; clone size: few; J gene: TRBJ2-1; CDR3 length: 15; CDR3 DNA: TGTGCCAGCAGCCCGGGACACATGTCCTACAATGAGCAGTTCTTC; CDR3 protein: CASSPGHMSYNEQFF
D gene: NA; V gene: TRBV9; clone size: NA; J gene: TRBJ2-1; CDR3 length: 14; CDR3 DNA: TGTGCCAGCAGCGGCGCGGGATCTGAGAATGAGCAGTTCTTC; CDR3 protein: CASSGAGSENEQFF
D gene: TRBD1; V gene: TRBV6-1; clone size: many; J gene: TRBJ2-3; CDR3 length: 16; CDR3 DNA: TGTGCCAGCAGTGAAGCACCGGGACAGGGGCCAGATACGCAGTATTTT; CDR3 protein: CASSEAPGQGPDTQYF
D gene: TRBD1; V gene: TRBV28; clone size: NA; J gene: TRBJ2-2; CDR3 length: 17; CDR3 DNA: TGTGCCAGCAGTTTGCCCCCAGGACAGGGAAACACCGGGGAGCTGTTTTTT; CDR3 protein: CASSLPPGQGNTGELFF
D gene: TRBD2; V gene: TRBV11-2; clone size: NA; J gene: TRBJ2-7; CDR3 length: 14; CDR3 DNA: TGTGCCAGCAGCCAAATACTAGCGGGAGGTGAGCAGTACTTC; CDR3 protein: CASSQILAGGEQYF
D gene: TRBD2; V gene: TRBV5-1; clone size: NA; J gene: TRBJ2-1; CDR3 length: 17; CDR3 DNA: TGCGCCAGCAGCTCACGACCTCTAGCGGGGACATACAATGAGCAGTTCTTC; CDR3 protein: CASSSRPLAGTYNEQFF
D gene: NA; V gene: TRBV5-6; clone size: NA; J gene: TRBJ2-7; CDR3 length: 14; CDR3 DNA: TGTGCCAGCAGCGCGCGGGACTCCTACTACGAGCAGTACTTC; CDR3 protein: CASSARDSYYEQYF
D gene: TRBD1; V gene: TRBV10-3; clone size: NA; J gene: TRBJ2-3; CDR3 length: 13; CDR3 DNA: TGTGCCATCAGTCCGGGACAGGAAGATACGCAGTATTTT; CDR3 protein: CAISPGQEDTQYF
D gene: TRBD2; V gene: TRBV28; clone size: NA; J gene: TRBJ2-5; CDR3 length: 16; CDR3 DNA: TGTGCCAGCAGTTTGGGGGGGAGTAGAAAGAAAGAGACCCAGTACTTC; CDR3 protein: CASSLGGSRKKETQYF
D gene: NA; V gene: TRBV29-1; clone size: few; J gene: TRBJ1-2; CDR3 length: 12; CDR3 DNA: TGCAGCGTACAGACAGCGAACTATGGCTACACCTTC; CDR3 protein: CSVQTANYGYTF
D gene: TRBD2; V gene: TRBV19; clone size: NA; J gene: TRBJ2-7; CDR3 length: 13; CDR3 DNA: TGTGCCAGTAGTCCCCTAGCGGGAGCCGAGCAGTACTTC; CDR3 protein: CASSPLAGAEQYF